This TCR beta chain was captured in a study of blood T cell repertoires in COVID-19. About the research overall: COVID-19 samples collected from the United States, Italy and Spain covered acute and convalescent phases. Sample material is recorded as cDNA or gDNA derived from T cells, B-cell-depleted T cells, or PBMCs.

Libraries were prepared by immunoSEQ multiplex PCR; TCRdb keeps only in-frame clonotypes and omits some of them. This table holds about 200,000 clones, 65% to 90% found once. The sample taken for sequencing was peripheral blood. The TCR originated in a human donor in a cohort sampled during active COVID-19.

Written as DNA, the CDR3 is TGTGCCAGCAGTCTTACGGGAGTTACTGAGCAGTTCTTC. Translation gives CASSLTGVTEQFF. The chain uses TRBV27 and TRBJ2-1, with D possibly matching TRBD2 (6 bases). Trimming left V 5 bases short and J 9 bases short, with 14 bases between. Germline V gene lookup returns CDR1 MNHEY and CDR2 SMNVEV (reference sequence). This CDR3 has 13 amino acids.